What follows are 14 T cell receptor beta chains derived from one specimen sequenced in a study of T cell responses to AZD1222 COVID-19 vaccine. Repertoires were generated with immunoSEQ multiplex PCR, while TCRdb's copy carries only in-frame clones and drops some. The sample lists about 140,000 clones; 85% to 95% were seen once. Sequences were derived from peripheral blood, sampled on day 0 of AZD1222 vaccination. These receptors were collected from an adult in good health.

The chain has TRBV28 and TRBJ2-3, with 9 bases matching TRBD2. CDR1 and CDR2 (germline): MDHEN, SYDVKM. There are 14 residues in the CDR3. Losses at the gene ends were 10 bases for V and 0 bases for J; bases not matched to a gene: 5. The CDR3 spells CATESGRSTDTQYF. In DNA, the CDR3 is TGTGCCACCGAGAGCGGGAGGAGCACAGATACGCAGTATTTT.

The rearrangement uses TRBV10-3 and TRBJ1-2; 10 nucleotides agree with TRBD1. This CDR3 is built from 14 residues. In germline, CDR1 is ENHRY, CDR2 SYGVKD. V was pared by 7 bases and J by 2 bases, with 4 bases of the junction left unmatched. CDR3 sequence: CAITEGQGNYGYTF. The DNA for the CDR3 is TGTGCCATCACCGAGGGACAGGGGAACTATGGCTACACCTTC.

The chain joins TRBV19 to TRBJ2-3, with D possibly being TRBD2 (5 bases). The ends were cut back, 6 bases at V and 4 bases at J, with 17 bases in the middle. This CDR3 contains 15 residues. Germline V gene lookup returns CDR1 LNHDA and CDR2 SQIVND (reference sequence). CDR3 protein: CASRPAGRVSDTQYF. CDR3 sequence (DNA): TGTGCCAGTAGACCGGCGGGCCGGGTATCAGATACGCAGTATTTT.

J is TRBJ1-1 and V is TRBV28; 7 bases fit TRBD1. This CDR3 has 19 residues. Germline V lookup: CDR1 MDHEN, CDR2 SYDVKM. The trim removed 3 bases at V and 1 base at J, leaving 17 bases unmatched. Here the CDR3 DNA reads TGTGCCAGCAGTTTGTTCCCGCCTCGACAGGGAGGAGGGAACACTGAAGCTTTCTTT. Its protein product is CASSLFPPRQGGGNTEAFF.

The genes are TRBV30 and TRBJ1-6; 8 bases are a match to TRBD1. The ends lost 5 bases at V and 2 bases at J; junction bases unmatched: 2. Per the germline V gene, CDR1 is GTSNPN and CDR2 is SVGIG (reference sequence). This CDR3 region has 14 residues. In nucleotides, the CDR3 is TGTGCCTGGGGACAGGGCGCCTATAATTCACCCCTCCACTTT. Translated, it gives CAWGQGAYNSPLHF.

The rearrangement uses TRBV5-6 and TRBJ1-1; no clear D gene. CDR1 and CDR2 from the germline V gene are SGHDT and YYEEEE. Trimming pared 4 bases from V and 1 base from J, leaving 5 bases between. The CDR3 loop spans 12 amino acids. CDR3 DNA: TGTGCCAGCAGCACAGAGAACACTGAAGCTTTCTTT. Protein sequence: CASSTENTEAFF.

V gene TRBV30 combines with J gene TRBJ1-3; D unresolved. The CDR3 is made up of 13 amino acids. Between the trimmed V and J ends, which lost 5 bases and 1 base, there was a span of 9 bases. In germline, CDR1 is GTSNPN, CDR2 SVGIG (reference sequence). The CDR3 sequence is CAWAAWSGNTIYF. In DNA, the CDR3 is TGTGCCTGGGCGGCGTGGTCTGGAAACACCATATATTTT.

The chain recombines TRBV6-5 with TRBJ1-4, with D unclear. CDR3 length equals 13 residues. V was trimmed by 7 bases and J by 6 bases, leaving 12 bases between them. Germline CDR1 is MNHEY and CDR2 is SVGAGI. The chain's CDR3 is CASNYYTHEKLFF. For the CDR3, the DNA is TGTGCCAGCAATTATTACACCCATGAAAAACTGTTTTTT.

The chain links TRBV27 to TRBJ1-2, with a weak D call TRBD1 (6 bases). CDR1 is MNHEY and CDR2 is SMNVEV in the germline V gene (reference sequence). V was pared by 1 base and J by 0 bases, with 15 bases between. This CDR3 is 17 amino acids long. CDR3: CASSLWGPDSSNYGYTF. DNA of the CDR3: TGTGCCAGCAGTTTATGGGGTCCGGACAGCTCTAACTATGGCTACACCTTC.

The chain is built from TRBV7-9 and TRBJ1-2; D is perhaps TRBD1 (6 bases). Trimming cost V 1 base and J 0 bases, with 18 bases left between them. Germline V gene lookup returns CDR1 SEHNR and CDR2 FQNEAQ (reference sequence). The CDR3 contains 18 residues. CDR3 DNA sequence: TGTGCCAGCAGCTTAGTAGGAGTTCGGACAGCCACTAACTATGGCTACACCTTC. Amino acid sequence: CASSLVGVRTATNYGYTF.

V is TRBV3-1 (or the pseudogene TRBV3-2) and J is TRBJ2-5; D possibly corresponds to TRBD2 (7 bases). V was shortened by 8 bases and J by 1 base, with 17 bases between the two germline ends. The CDR3 is 15 residues long. The germline V gene encodes CDR1 LGHDT and CDR2 YNNKEL (reference sequence). CDR3 DNA sequence: TGTGCCAGCTCGTCGACGGGGGGCTTCCAAGAGACCCAGTACTTC. It encodes CASSSTGGFQETQYF.

The DNA for the CDR3 is TGCGCCAGCAGCTTGGGGACGTCTTGGGGCGGGGAGCTGTTTTTT. Encoded protein: CASSLGTSWGGELFF. This chain joins TRBV5-1 and TRBJ2-2, with D hard to call. The CDR3 is made up of 15 amino acids. Germline V gives CDR1 SGHRS, CDR2 YFSETQ. Trimming shortened V by 0 bases and J by 7 bases, and 13 bases separated the two germline ends.

The chain uses TRBV4-1 and TRBJ1-4; TRBD1 matches at 9 bases. The CDR3 is 16 amino acids. Per germline, CDR1 MGHRA and CDR2 YSYEKL. The ends lost 2 bases at V and 8 bases at J; junction bases unmatched: 9. The CDR3 here is CASSQTPGQGIEKLFF. The CDR3 nucleotides read TGCGCCAGCAGCCAAACCCCGGGACAGGGAATCGAAAAACTGTTTTTT.

V gene TRBV11-1 combines with J gene TRBJ2-3, with 10 bases fitting TRBD2. The V segment lost 3 bases and the J segment 11 bases; nucleotides outside the gene matches: 8. The CDR3 consists of 14 residues. Looked up from germline, CDR1 is SGHAT and CDR2 is FQDESV (reference sequence). In nucleotides, the CDR3 is TGTGCCAGCAGCTTTCAAAGCGGGAGGGTGGAGCAGTATTTT. Translated, it gives CASSFQSGRVEQYF. The whole variable domain, remainder taken from reference TRBV11-1 and TRBJ2-3, is EAEVAQSPRYKITEKSQAVAFWCDPISGHATLYWYRQILGQGPELLVQFQDESVVDDSQLPKDRFSAERLKGVDSTLKIQPAELGDSAMYLCASSFQSGRVEQYFGPGTRLTVL.